This T cell receptor beta chain appears in the sequencing data of a study of blood T cells in healthy people across ages (dated by TCRdb to about 2015). For the wider study: Template switching captured roughly one uniquely barcoded TCR beta cDNA molecule per two T cells in model experiments. To avoid experimental bias, donors of different ages were spread randomly across the sequencing lanes. The study measured age-related changes in TCR beta repertoire diversity using deep sequencing normalized with unique cDNA molecular identifiers. For two donors (one aged 18 to 29 and one aged 80 or older), the study analyzed two additional independent replicas of 1 million unique cDNA reads from the same blood draw. Donors were grouped into four age groups: young (average approximately 15 years), middle-aged (39), aged (62) and long-lived (roughly 80). General conclusions and limits of the study: Observed TCR beta diversity correlated strongly with the percentage of naive T cells measured by flow cytometry. Estimates of total diversity based on one million sequenced T cells were regarded as lower bounds and as underestimates. The long-lived group showed more naive CD4+ T cells, fewer expanded clones and increased TCR diversity than the aged group, suggesting age selection. Because donor CMV infection status was unknown, age-related changes in expanded clonotypes were potentially confounded. Because profiling used bulk unsorted PBMCs, naive and antigen-experienced compartments could not be compared conclusively. As age increased, observed TCR beta diversity per million T cells dropped in a roughly linear way, and a significant reduction was already evident by age around 41.

Library prep was done by 5' RACE. These reads were obtained on an Illumina HiSeq 2500. The second PCR ran for roughly 7 to 11 cycles and used a J-beta primer mix along with a sample-barcoded 5' primer. A unique molecular identifier was introduced onto each TCR beta cDNA molecule by a template-switch 5' adaptor carrying 12 random nucleotides. Each sample yielded at least 2.5 million CDR3-containing paired-end reads. All of the RNA was converted into first-strand cDNA using the Mint cDNA synthesis kit, with a TRBC-specific oligonucleotide serving as the primer. Following uracil-DNA glycosylase treatment, a first 18-cycle PCR with universal primers M1SS and BC2_uni_R was performed on all cDNA. The paper's data handling went like this. For normalization, 1 million high-quality reads, each with a distinct molecular identifier, were randomly selected from each sample. Instead of being binned into consensus sequences, reads with shared molecular identifiers were discarded. CDR3 identification, clonotype clustering and error correction used MiTCR with a Q25 quality threshold and the strictest error-elimination algorithm. Lower-bound total TCR beta diversity was estimated with a nonparametric unseen species model using Euler transformation. The raw public data were reprocessed by TCRdb itself: fastp quality trimming at Q25, MiXCR clonotype calling, in-frame beta chains only. When rows share a CDR3 protein, they turn into one entry using the most common DNA and genes. The V and J calls here are based on TCRdb, not the publication. Here the sample has some 920,000 distinct CDR3 sequences; roughly 51% occur a single time. The ten most abundant clones make up roughly 23% of the sample.

About this clonotype: Its recognized antigen is unknown. No base quality information exists; no much larger clone differs at one position.

The CDR3 sequence holds 13 residues, the cysteine and phenylalanine included. CDR3 DNA is the only sequence kept; it has 39 bases, read in frame from the first base. Donors were 39 systemically healthy Caucasian individuals from Russia aged 6 to 90 years. Roughly 10 milliliters of peripheral blood were collected from each donor into EDTA-treated Vacutainer tubes. Ficoll-Paque density-gradient centrifugation was used to isolate PBMCs, with at least 6 million per sample. Total RNA, at least 6 micrograms per sample, was extracted from PBMCs with Trizol reagent. For every donor, an aliquot of PBMCs went through flow cytometry to measure the percentages of naive CD45RAhigh/CD27high T cells.

Sequencing was done on a sample of blood. The sequence derives from a woman aged 55-69 years in good health. The V and J segments used are TRBV21-1 and TRBJ1-2. TRBV21-1 corresponds to a pseudogene. The sequenced DNA is TGTGCCAGCAGCAAAGGGGAGAAGGATGGCTACACCTTC. The resulting protein is CASSKGEKDGYTF.